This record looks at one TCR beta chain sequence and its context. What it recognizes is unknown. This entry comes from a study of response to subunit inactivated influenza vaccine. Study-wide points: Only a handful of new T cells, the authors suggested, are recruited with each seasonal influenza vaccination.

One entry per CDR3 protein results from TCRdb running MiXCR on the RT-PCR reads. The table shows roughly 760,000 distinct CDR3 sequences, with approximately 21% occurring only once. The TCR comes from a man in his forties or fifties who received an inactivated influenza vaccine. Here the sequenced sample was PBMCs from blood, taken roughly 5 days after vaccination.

The CDR3 DNA follows: TGCGCCAGCAGCTTTGCCGAAGGTCTGAAGGAGCAGTACTTC. It yields the protein CASSFAEGLKEQYF. The genes are TRBV5-1 and TRBJ2-7; D gene ambiguous. V was pared by 2 bases and J by 7 bases, with 16 bases between. This CDR3 region has 14 residues. The germline CDR1 and CDR2 sequences are SGHRS and YFSETQ. Filled out from reference TRBV5-1 and TRBJ2-7, the complete variable domain reads KAGVTQTPRYLIKTRGQQVTLSCSPISGHRSVSWYQQTPGQGLQFLFEYFSETQRNKGNFPGRFSGRQFSNSRSEMNVSTLELGDSALYLCASSFAEGLKEQYFGPGTRLTVT.